One and the same sample provided the 23 T cell receptor gamma chains below, sequenced in a study of γδ T cells in repeated Plasmodium falciparum infection. Gammadelta T cells were flow-sorted from PBMC into Vgamma9/Vdelta2+ and Vdelta2-negative populations for bulk analysis. TCRdb re-called the multiplex PCR reads with CATT. The sample consists of about 26,000 gamma-chain clones, 3% of them appearing once. The sample consisted of gamma-delta T cells from blood. Source of these receptors: a pool of human donors (malaria-infected and uninfected, not separated).

About this clone itself: The TCRdb protein, from a much larger clone, departs from this DNA's translation at residue 9, likely by read error; the protein shown derives from the DNA. The J gene is TRGJ1 or TRGJ2, the V gene TRGV9. Matching the DNA to germline supplied the J gene, which TCRdb does not give. Germline loops: CDR1 GITISATS, CDR2 ISYDGTV (reference sequence). There are 13 residues in the CDR3. The trim removed 2 bases at V and 9 bases at J, leaving 10 bases unmatched. The CDR3 loop reads CALWEAPLCKKLF. In DNA form, the CDR3 reads TGTGCCTTGTGGGAGGCGCCCCTTTGTAAGAAACTCTTT.

This clone was seen ten or more times. One base separates it from a far larger clone, so it is likely a read error. This sample also contains other DNA sequences that code for the same CDR3. The chain is built from TRGV9 and TRGJ1 or TRGJ2. The V gene's germline CDR1 is GITISATS and CDR2 ISYDGTV (reference sequence). The CDR3 is 12 amino acids. The CDR3 DNA reads as TGCGCCTTGTGGGAGGTCTCTTATAAGAAACTCTTT. This translates into CALWEVSYKKLF.

This clone was seen at least ten times. For this DNA, TCRdb reports the protein of a much larger clone, which diverges at residue 7, most likely from a read error; the protein presented here is translated directly from the DNA. The rearrangement uses TRGV5 and TRGJ1 or TRGJ2. TCRdb lists no J gene, so it was determined here by aligning the DNA to germline. Germline CDR1 VINAFY, CDR2 YDVSNSKD. This CDR3 has 11 residues. V trimming: 3 bases; J trimming: 11 bases; junction bases outside the gene matches: 7. The CDR3 DNA sequence: TGTGCCACCTGGGACGGCTCAGAGAAACTCTTT. This codes for CATWDGSEKLF.

About this clone: A read error is likely here: a far larger clone is one base away. The V gene is TRGV4, the J gene TRGJP2. TCRdb lists no J gene, so it was determined here by aligning the DNA to germline. Germline assignment: CDR1 EGSTGY and CDR2 YDSYTSSV. CDR3 length equals 13 residues. V shed 2 bases and J 6 bases; nucleotides not matched to a gene: 3. The DNA of the CDR3 is TGTGCCACCTGGGATGTCGGTGATTGGATCAAGACGTTT. Translation gives CATWDVGDWIKTF.

This clone was detected a few times. The protein recorded in TCRdb matches a much larger clone and deviates from this DNA's translation at residue 10, suggesting a read error; the protein here is obtained by translating the DNA. V and J are TRGV9 and TRGJ1 or TRGJ2. TCRdb leaves out the J gene; it was filled in here by matching the DNA to germline. Germline CDR1 and CDR2: GITISATS and ISYDGTV (reference sequence). Trimming took 0 bases from V and 0 from J; bases not matched to a gene: 14. The CDR3 is 18 residues long. This CDR3 reads CALWEVPLPRRNYYKKLF. The CDR3 nucleotides read TGTGCCTTGTGGGAGGTGCCCCTCCCTCGCCGGAATTATTATAAGAAACTCTTT.

With respect to this clone: The translation of this DNA and the TCRdb protein of a much larger clone differ at residue 11, probably owing to a read error; the protein shown here is translated from the DNA. V usage is TRGV9 and J usage is TRGJP2. The J gene, not given by TCRdb, was assigned here from a germline match of the nucleotide sequence. The CDR3 is 18 amino acids. Germline values: CDR1 GITISATS, CDR2 ISYDGTV (reference sequence). With 0 bases clipped from V and 1 base from J, the junction kept 11 bases outside the gene matches. DNA of the CDR3: TGTGCCTTGTGGGAGGTGCGTCGGGTAATTAGTAGTGATTGGATCAAGACGTTT. Translated: CALWEVRRVISSDWIKTF.

This clone occurred many times. TCRdb's protein and the translated DNA diverge at residue 12; the protein reported here is the translation of the DNA. The V call is TRGV4, the J call TRGJ1 or TRGJ2. This CDR3 comprises 14 residues. The germline CDR1 and CDR2 sequences are EGSTGY and YDSYTSSV. Unmatched junction bases numbered 16, after V lost 0 bases and J lost 14 bases. DNA for the CDR3: TGTGCCACCTGGGATGGGCCCGACTGGGGTGAGGAACTCTTT. It translates to CATWDGPDWGEELF.

This clone was observed many times. TCRdb records a much larger clone's protein for this DNA, with a difference at residue 5 that likely arises from a read error; the protein given is the translation of the DNA. The chain carries TRGV4 and TRGJ1 or TRGJ2. The germline CDR1 and CDR2 sequences are EGSTGY and YDSYTSSV. The CDR3 extends over 11 amino acids. The CDR3 loop is CATWGGPEKLF. CDR3 DNA sequence: TGTGCCACCTGGGGTGGGCCTGAGAAACTCTTT.

This clone was detected many times. A read error likely explains why the TCRdb protein, taken from a much larger clone, differs from this DNA's translation at residue 5; the protein shown is translated from the DNA. The V gene is TRGV9, the J gene TRGJ1 or TRGJ2. The J gene was not available in TCRdb and was assigned here by matching the DNA to germline segments. From germline, CDR1 is GITISATS and CDR2 ISYDGTV (reference sequence). V lost 6 bases to trimming and J lost 9 bases; unmatched junction nucleotides: 14. This CDR3 has 13 amino acids. The CDR3 sequence: CALWKPSGSKKLF. The DNA of the CDR3 is TGTGCCTTGTGGAAGCCCTCGGGGTCTAAGAAACTCTTT.

This clone was detected many times. With only one base between it and a far larger clone, this is likely a read error. Other DNA variants within this sample encode the same CDR3. The rearrangement uses TRGV2 and TRGJ1 or TRGJ2. Matching the DNA to germline supplied the J gene, which TCRdb does not give. This CDR3 comprises 12 residues. V lost 0 bases to trimming and J lost 10 bases; unmatched junction nucleotides: 6. The germline gives CDR1 EGSNGY, CDR2 YDSYNSKV. In DNA form, the CDR3 reads TGTGCCACCTGGGACGGGCAGAACAAGAAACTCTTT. The encoded protein is CATWDGQNKKLF.

This clone was recorded many times. The amino acid sequence in TCRdb belongs to a much larger clone and departs from this DNA's translation at residue 8, likely a sequencing read error; the sequence shown is translated from the DNA. The chain uses TRGV4 and TRGJ1 or TRGJ2. The J gene comes from matching the DNA to germline here; TCRdb lacks it. CDR1 and CDR2 from the germline V gene are EGSTGY and YDSYTSSV. The CDR3 extends over 14 amino acids. The V segment lost 0 bases and the J segment 2 bases; nucleotides outside the gene matches: 4. The CDR3 nucleotides read TGTGCCACCTGGGATGGGGCGGATTATTATAAGAAACTCTTT. This translates into CATWDGADYYKKLF.

J is TRGJ1 or TRGJ2 and V is TRGV5. Here the J gene was assigned by germline matching of the DNA, as TCRdb has none. With V trimmed by 9 bases and J by 4 bases, 12 bases remained unmatched. Germline-derived CDR1 and CDR2 are VINAFY and YDVSNSKD. The CDR3 loop spans 13 amino acids. CDR3 DNA: TGTGCCACCCGGACCCACCGGTATTATAAGAAACTCTTT. Translation: CATRTHRYYKKLF.

Ten or more counts support this clone. The protein TCRdb gives is from a much larger clone and does not agree with this DNA's translation at residue 10, likely a read error; the protein shown here comes from the DNA. The V and J genes are TRGV2 and TRGJP2. CDR1 is EGSNGY, CDR2 YDSYNSKV, per germline. The CDR3 has 13 amino acids. The CDR3 coding sequence is TGTGCCACCTGGAGTAGTAGTGATTGGACCAAGACGTTT. This translates into CATWSSSDWTKTF.

There are many counts of this clone. Since a far larger clone is one base different, this is likely a read error. This rearrangement joins TRGV9 to TRGJP. Germline V lookup: CDR1 GITISATS, CDR2 ISYDGTV (reference sequence). The CDR3 is 17 amino acids. V lost 0 bases and J lost 9; bases outside the gene matches: 8. CDR3 sequence (DNA): TGTGCCTTGTGGGAGGTGACTGGTGGGTTGGGCAAAAAAATCAAGGTATTT. Translating it yields CALWEVTGGLGKKIKVF.

This clone was counted at least ten times. This chain uses TRGV9 with TRGJ1 or TRGJ2. This CDR3 has 12 amino acids. The V gene's germline CDR1 is GITISATS and CDR2 ISYDGTV (reference sequence). With 5 bases clipped from V and 12 bases from J, the junction kept 13 bases outside the gene matches. In DNA form, the CDR3 reads TGTGCCTTGTGGGGGGGCCTTTGTTGGAAACTCTTT. Protein sequence: CALWGGLCWKLF.

This clone was observed at least ten times. A single base is all that separates this from a far larger clone, so a read error is likely. Other DNA variants within this sample encode the same CDR3. The V call is TRGV4, the J call TRGJ1 or TRGJ2. Germline V lookup: CDR1 EGSTGY, CDR2 YDSYTSSV. The CDR3 length is 19 residues. The CDR3 is CATWDGLEWMHDSYYKKLF. In DNA form, the CDR3 reads TGTGCCACCTGGGATGGACTAGAGTGGATGCACGATTCTTATTATAAGAAGCTCTTT.

This clone showed up many times. At residue 8, the TCRdb protein and translated DNA are inconsistent; the protein given comes from the DNA. The chain has TRGV2 and TRGJ1 or TRGJ2. The trim removed 2 bases at V and 15 bases at J, leaving 7 bases unmatched. CDR1 is EGSNGY, CDR2 YDSYNSKV, per germline. The CDR3 totals 10 residues. This CDR3 is CATWDVGRLF. CDR3 DNA sequence: TGTGCCACCTGGGACGTTGGGAGACTCTTT.

This clone was seen at least ten times. This DNA's translation and the protein TCRdb lists, from a much larger clone, do not match at residue 9, likely due to a read error; the protein shown is translated from the DNA. This chain joins TRGV9 and TRGJ1 or TRGJ2. The J gene, missing from TCRdb, was assigned here through DNA to germline matching. The CDR3 consists of 12 residues. V lost 0 bases and J lost 11; bases outside the gene matches: 7. The germline V gene encodes CDR1 GITISATS and CDR2 ISYDGTV (reference sequence). The CDR3 loop is CALWEVCWEKLF. DNA of the CDR3: TGTGCCTTGTGGGAGGTGTGTTGGGAGAAACTCTTT.

Worth noting for this clone: This likely stems from a read error, as it lies one base from a far larger clone. Other DNA sequences from this sample encode an identical CDR3 as well. The V gene is TRGV9, the J gene TRGJP. Since TCRdb gives no J gene, matching the DNA to germline was used here to assign it. V shed 8 bases and J 13 bases; nucleotides not matched to a gene: 8. Germline CDR1 GITISATS, CDR2 ISYDGTV (reference sequence). The CDR3 extends over 13 amino acids. In nucleotides, the CDR3 is TGTGCCTTGTTAGGGTTAGGCAAAAAAATCAAGGTATTT. It specifies CALLGLGKKIKVF.

To note about this clone: Translating this DNA gives a protein that differs at residue 10 from the TCRdb one, which belongs to a much larger clone; a read error is likely, and the protein shown is this translation. The rearrangement uses TRGV9 and TRGJ1 or TRGJ2. The J gene, missing from TCRdb, was assigned here through DNA to germline matching. Germline lookup yields CDR1 GITISATS and CDR2 ISYDGTV (reference sequence). The CDR3 length is 13 residues. Here the CDR3 DNA reads TGTGCCTTGTGGGAGGTGCAGGAATATAGGAAACTCTTT. It codes for CALWEVQEYRKLF.

At least ten counts were recorded for this clone. There is a difference at residue 12 between the TCRdb protein and the DNA translation, so the protein given here was translated from the DNA. This chain connects TRGV3 to TRGJP2. CDR1 VTNTFY and CDR2 YDVSTARD come from the germline V gene (reference sequence). This CDR3 has 15 residues. CDR3 coding DNA: TGTGCCACCTGGGACAGACGGGGAGGCGATTGGACCAAGACGTTT. It specifies CATWDRRGGDWTKTF.

This clone was seen only a few times. TCRdb lists the protein of a much larger clone for this DNA, which differs at residue 13, so this is likely a read error; the protein given here is translated from the DNA itself. Called V gene: TRGV9; the J gene was not called. The CDR3 has 15 residues. Germline V CDR1 and CDR2: GITISATS, ISYDGTV (reference sequence). CDR3: CALWDRNSNYYKELF. CDR3 DNA: TGTGCCTTGTGGGACCGTAATTCGAATTATTATAAGGAACTCTTT.

Many counts were recorded for this clone. This DNA translates differently at residue 8 from the TCRdb protein, which is that of a much larger clone; a read error is likely, and the protein shown is the DNA's own translation. CDR3 sequence: CATWDGLIGWFKIF. The CDR3 nucleotides read TGTGCCACCTGGGACGGGCTGATTGGTTGGTTCAAGATATTT. The chain combines TRGV2 with TRGJP1. J was trimmed by 7 bases and V by 0 bases; bases with no gene match: 5. The V gene's germline CDR1 is EGSNGY and CDR2 YDSYNSKV. This CDR3 is built from 14 residues.